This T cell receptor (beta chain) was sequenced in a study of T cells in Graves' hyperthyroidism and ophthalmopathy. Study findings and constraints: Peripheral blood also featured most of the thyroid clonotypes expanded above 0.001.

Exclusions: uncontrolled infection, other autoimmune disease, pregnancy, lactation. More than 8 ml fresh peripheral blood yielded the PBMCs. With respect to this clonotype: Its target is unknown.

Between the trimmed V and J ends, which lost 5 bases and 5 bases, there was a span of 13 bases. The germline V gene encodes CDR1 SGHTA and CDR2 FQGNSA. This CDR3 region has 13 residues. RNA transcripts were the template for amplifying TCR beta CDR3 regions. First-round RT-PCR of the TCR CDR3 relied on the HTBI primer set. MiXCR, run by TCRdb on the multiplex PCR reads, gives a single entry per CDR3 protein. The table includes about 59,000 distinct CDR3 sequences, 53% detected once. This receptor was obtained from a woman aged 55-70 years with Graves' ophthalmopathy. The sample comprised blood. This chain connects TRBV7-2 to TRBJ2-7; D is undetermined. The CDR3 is CASSLVVANEQYF. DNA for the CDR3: TGTGCCAGCAGCCTAGTTGTAGCCAACGAGCAGTACTTC.